What follows describes a single TCR beta chain. Its antigen remains unidentified. The data derive from a study of CD8 T cells in ankylosing spondylitis. Study-wide results and limits: A TCR beta motif made of about 8 highly homologous variants seemed typical of ankylosing spondylitis blood. The study looked at matched synovial fluid samples from ankylosing spondylitis patients. Disease-linked clones were reported to be significantly enriched there.

TCRdb ran MiXCR on the 5' RACE reads and lists one entry per CDR3 protein. The sample records 200,000 to 300,000 distinct CDR3 sequences, approximately 30% being singletons. The V gene's germline CDR1 is DFQATT and CDR2 SNEGSKA (reference sequence). CDR3 length: 12 residues. Trimming pared 3 bases from V and 6 bases from J, leaving 11 bases between. V usage is TRBV20-1 and J usage is TRBJ1-1; a possible D gene is TRBD1 (6 bases). The sample consisted of blood, either unsorted or a sorted T cell fraction (not recorded which). This receptor was identified in a male donor with ankylosing spondylitis or in good health (not recorded which). CDR3 in DNA: TGCAGTGCTAGTAACAGGGACCCTGAAGCTTTCTTT. This translates into CSASNRDPEAFF.